This T cell receptor beta chain was captured by sequencing in a study of blood T cell repertoires in COVID-19 (dated by TCRdb to 2019 to 2021). About the study as a whole: Samples from collaborators originated in the United States, Italy and Spain and spanned both the acute and convalescent phases of COVID-19. HLA class I and class II types, where available, came from metadata supplied by the sample provider rather than from assay-based typing. The repertoires were made available in a free public database intended to serve as a resource for research on the immune response to SARS-CoV-2. The dataset comprised deeply sampled blood TCRbeta repertoires from subjects exposed to, actively infected with, or recovered from COVID-19. Samples came from the ongoing ImmuneRACE study (first 160 participants) plus 1,254 subjects from 6 global collaborators. Nearly every sample came with metadata listing a de-identified subject ID, COVID-19 status, age in years and sex. The material from the prospective study consisted of cDNA or gDNA derived from T cells, B-cell-depleted T cells, or PBMCs. Beyond this particular receptor, the publication reports: Clinical and demographic metadata were provided uncurated, with the amount varying by source and participant.

Each collaborating institution followed its own protocols to collect whole blood in K2EDTA tubes. Collaborator samples were shipped for TCRbeta analysis as frozen whole blood, isolated PBMCs, or DNA extracted from either sample type. From its cysteine to its phenylalanine, the CDR3 spans 14 amino acids. Only the CDR3 part of the read is kept: 42 bases, read in frame from the first base. V and J lose 4 bases and 6 bases, and a span of 15 bases separates them. The germline V gene (reference sequence) yields LGHDT for CDR1 and YNNKEL for CDR2. TCRbeta CDR3 regions were amplified from genomic DNA using the immunoSEQ Assay, a bias-controlled multiplex PCR. Turning to the authors' computational methods: Nucleated cell counts per sample were estimated from amplification of reference gene primers within the assay. To quantify the absolute abundance of each unique TCRbeta CDR3 rearrangement, sequence reads were collapsed and filtered. Productive Simpson clonality was computed per sample as the square root of Simpson's diversity index over productive rearrangements. Drawn from immuneACCESS, this table holds only the in-frame rearrangements with V and J called that TCRdb kept. Clones are partly lost; checked studies trace under half to an unresolved V gene and leave the rest unexplained. That table is the source of V, J and clone size, and D and trimming were worked out from the DNA. The table for this sample lists about 150,000 clones; around 85% of them were counted only once. The ten largest clonotypes hold around 32% of the sample.

A word on this clone: Its binding antigen is unknown. No qualities accompany the bases; no much larger clone lies one base away.

Sample: peripheral blood. The sequence was collected from a woman aged 55 to 70 with acute or convalescent COVID-19. This receptor chain uses TRBV3-1 (or the pseudogene TRBV3-2) and TRBJ1-2, with a weak D call of TRBD1 (6 bases match). The sequenced DNA is TGTGCCAGCAGCCGGGGACAATCCGGCGATGGCTACACCTTC. This sequence encodes CASSRGQSGDGYTF.